Following are 29 T cell receptor beta chains from one sample sequenced in a study of OX40 agonist ivuxolimab in advanced cancers. Sequencing was performed with immunoSEQ multiplex PCR; in TCRdb, only in-frame clones are kept and a portion is missing. Of 80,000 or so clones listed, roughly 88% were seen once; the top ten hold more than 1.5%. The sample in question was CD4+ or CD8+ T cells sorted from blood, obtained in a trial of the OX40 agonist ivuxolimab. The receptors come from an adult with an advanced solid tumor such as melanoma, head and neck, liver or kidney cancer.

J is TRBJ2-5 and V is TRBV20-1; no clear D gene. V dropped 8 bases and J dropped 1 base, with 8 bases sitting between them. CDR3 size: 11 residues. CDR1 is DFQATT and CDR2 is SNEGSKA in the germline V gene (reference sequence). CDR3 coding DNA: TGCAGTCTTACCGGCCAAGAGACCCAGTACTTC. Residues: CSLTGQETQYF.

This chain joins TRBV5-6 and TRBJ1-2; tentatively, D is TRBD1 (6 bases). Germline V gene data show CDR1 as SGHDT and CDR2 as YYEEEE. V shed 3 bases and J shed 2 bases, with 11 bases lying between them. The length of the CDR3 is 14 residues. The CDR3 loop is CASSWRQGNYGYTF. The CDR3 DNA reads TGTGCCAGCAGCTGGAGGCAGGGGAACTATGGCTACACCTTC.

The V and J genes are TRBV19 and TRBJ2-1; D remains ambiguous. The ends were cut back, 6 bases at V and 4 bases at J, with 19 bases in the middle. CDR1 is LNHDA and CDR2 is SQIVND in the germline V gene (reference sequence). The CDR3 runs 16 residues. CDR3 region: CASSGAGSAFYNEQFF. DNA of the CDR3: TGTGCCAGTAGCGGCGCAGGCAGTGCGTTTTACAATGAGCAGTTCTTC.

The V gene is TRBV2, the J gene TRBJ2-3; D ambiguous. Trimming left V 2 bases short and J 7 bases short, with 10 bases between. The CDR3 spans 13 residues. Germline V gene lookup returns CDR1 SNHLY and CDR2 FYNNEI. The CDR3 is CASSESAWNTQYF. CDR3 nucleotide sequence: TGTGCCAGCAGTGAAAGTGCGTGGAATACGCAGTATTTT.

The V call is TRBV7-3, the J call TRBJ2-3; D gene uncertain. V lost 5 bases to trimming and J lost 5 bases, with 14 bases between them. The CDR3 totals 14 residues. Germline CDR1 is SGHTA and CDR2 is FQGTGA. In nucleotides, the CDR3 is TGTGCCAGCAGCCCAAGTAGGCCTCAAGATACGCAGTATTTT. Its translation is CASSPSRPQDTQYF.

The J gene is TRBJ2-5, the V gene TRBV30; the D is unclear. Germline-derived CDR1 and CDR2 are GTSNPN and SVGIG (reference sequence). V was pared by 0 bases and J by 4 bases, with 9 bases between. There are 13 residues in the CDR3. Written as DNA, the CDR3 is TGTGCCTGGAGTGTGATGGGGTCAGAGACCCAGTACTTC. This sequence encodes CAWSVMGSETQYF.

The gene calls are TRBV12-5 and TRBJ2-1; possibly TRBD1 or TRBD2 for D (5 bases each). Germline values: CDR1 LGHNT, CDR2 FRNRAP. V was clipped by 8 bases and J by 0 bases, with 11 bases between them. CDR3 length: 14 residues. CDR3 coding DNA: TGTGCTAGTAGGGACCGGAGCTCCTACAATGAGCAGTTCTTC. Translating gives CASRDRSSYNEQFF.

In this sample, this clone turned up once. This chain uses TRBV9 with TRBJ2-7; 9 nucleotides match TRBD2. Trimming took 1 base from V and 0 from J; bases not matched to a gene: 5. Germline loops: CDR1 SGDLS, CDR2 YYNGEE. The CDR3 length is 16 residues. CDR3 amino acids: CASSVRGTSNSYEQYF. The CDR3 region has the DNA TGTGCCAGCAGCGTAAGGGGGACTAGCAACTCCTACGAGCAGTACTTC.

The chain uses TRBV19 and TRBJ2-1; 9 positions agree with TRBD1. This CDR3 spans 22 amino acids. Germline assignment: CDR1 LNHDA and CDR2 SQIVND (reference sequence). V dropped 4 bases and J dropped 9; count of bases not matched to a gene: 31. This chain's CDR3 is CASSTSRSRRDREREDIGEQFF. CDR3 DNA: TGTGCCAGTAGTACCAGCCGGAGCCGTCGGGACAGGGAGAGGGAAGATATTGGTGAGCAGTTCTTC.

The chain is built from TRBV28 and TRBJ1-2, with D possibly TRBD1 on 5 matching bases. Germline loops: CDR1 MDHEN, CDR2 SYDVKM. The CDR3 is 13 amino acids. Deletions cut 6 bases from V and 6 bases from J, with 14 bases between. CDR3: CASRGRARNGYTF. CDR3 nucleotide sequence: TGTGCCAGCAGGGGCAGGGCGAGAAATGGCTACACCTTC.

This sequence joins TRBV6-1 and TRBJ1-1, with a possible D match to TRBD1 (5 bases). Germline CDR1 and CDR2: MNHNS and SASEGT. V lost 6 bases and J lost 7, with 18 bases in between. The CDR3 consists of 14 residues. The CDR3 DNA reads as TGTGCCAGCAGCCCCAGGGAAGGGAGGATTGAAGCTTTCTTT. This encodes CASSPREGRIEAFF.

The chain joins TRBV5-4 to TRBJ2-5, with 8 bases identical to TRBD1. CDR3 length: 13 residues. The V and J ends lost 9 bases and 0 bases, in that order; junction bases with no gene match: 4. The germline CDR1 and CDR2 sequences are SGHNT and YYREEE (reference sequence). DNA for the CDR3: TGTGCCACCAAGGACAGGGACCAAGAGACCCAGTACTTC. It is translated as CATKDRDQETQYF.

J is TRBJ1-1 and V is TRBV6-5; 8 bases are a match to TRBD1. Germline CDR1 reads MNHEY; CDR2 reads SVGAGI. With 4 bases clipped from V and 6 bases from J, the junction kept 13 bases outside the gene matches. CDR3 length: 16 amino acids. For the CDR3, the DNA is TGTGCCAGCAGTTCCATCCACACAGGGGGGAGGGCTGAAGCTTTCTTT. Translating gives CASSSIHTGGRAEAFF.

The rearrangement joins TRBV5-4 to TRBJ2-7; 10 bases align to TRBD2. V lost 5 bases to trimming and J lost 5 bases; unmatched junction nucleotides: 7. Germline V gene data show CDR1 as SGHNT and CDR2 as YYREEE (reference sequence). CDR3 length: 14 amino acids. As DNA, the CDR3 is TGTGCCAGCAGTCGAAGCGGGAGGGCCGACGAGCAGTACTTC. This gives the protein CASSRSGRADEQYF.

This clone has only one observation. This rearrangement joins TRBV4-1 to TRBJ2-5; no reliable D call. Trimming took off 0 bases at V and 5 bases at J, with 13 bases between the two ends. The CDR3 is 15 residues long. From germline, CDR1 is MGHRA and CDR2 YSYEKL. The CDR3, as DNA: TGCGCCAGCAGCCAAGAGGGAAGGGCCTATGAGACCCAGTACTTC. Translation: CASSQEGRAYETQYF.

The J gene is TRBJ2-1, the V gene TRBV15, with 8 bases identical to TRBD2. This CDR3 has 16 amino acids. Germline CDR1 LNHNV, CDR2 YYDKDF (reference sequence). V shed 0 bases and J 4 bases; nucleotides not matched to a gene: 5. The CDR3 spells CATSRDRTSGYNEQFF. In DNA, the CDR3 is TGTGCCACCAGCAGAGATCGCACTAGCGGTTACAATGAGCAGTTCTTC.

V gene TRBV2 combines with J gene TRBJ1-6; 8 nucleotides agree with TRBD1. CDR1 is SNHLY, CDR2 FYNNEI, per germline. CDR3 length: 14 amino acids. Trimming cost V 9 bases and J 6 bases; bases outside gene matches: 7. The DNA for the CDR3 is TGTGCCAGTAAACCCGACAGGGGTAATTCACCCCTCCACTTT. It codes for CASKPDRGNSPLHF. Variable domain in full (rest from reference TRBV2 and TRBJ1-6): EPEVTQTPSHQVTQMGQEVILRCVPISNHLYFYWYRQILGQKVEFLVSFYNNEISEKSEIFDDQFSVERPDGSNFTLKIRSTKLEDSAMYFCASKPDRGNSPLHFGNGTRLTVT.

This clone has only a few counts. The V and J genes are TRBV6-5 and TRBJ2-7; D might be TRBD1 (5 bases). Germline loops: CDR1 MNHEY, CDR2 SVGAGI. This CDR3 region has 15 residues. V shed 6 bases and J shed 3 bases, with 18 bases lying between them. CDR3 amino acids: CASSPTSYRGYEQYF. The CDR3 nucleotides are TGTGCCAGCAGCCCGACATCATATAGGGGCTACGAGCAGTACTTC.

The table lists this clone with a count of one. This chain links TRBV7-2 with TRBJ2-3; a possible D gene is TRBD2 (6 bases). The CDR3 runs to 13 residues. The germline V gene has CDR1 SGHTA and CDR2 FQGNSA. V lost 5 bases and J lost 9, with 15 bases in between. CDR3 loop: CASSPSTGLTQYF. DNA of the CDR3: TGTGCCAGCAGCCCCTCCACAGGACTAACGCAGTATTTT.

The chain combines TRBV4-1 with TRBJ1-5; the match to TRBD1 covers 7 bases. The junction had 7 bases not matched to a gene; V was cut back by 0 bases and J by 5 bases. This CDR3 has 16 amino acids. Germline values: CDR1 MGHRA, CDR2 YSYEKL. DNA of the CDR3: TGCGCCAGCAGCCAAGATGACAGGGCCGCTTATCAGCCCCAGCATTTT. Its translation is CASSQDDRAAYQPQHF.

The chain recombines TRBV7-9 with TRBJ1-6, with D unresolved. CDR1 is SEHNR and CDR2 is FQNEAQ in the germline V gene (reference sequence). There are 15 residues in the CDR3. The V end lost 4 bases, the J end lost 10 bases, and 17 bases lay between the germline ends. The CDR3 region is CASSSWGGKGSPLHF. The CDR3 bases are TGTGCCAGCAGCTCGTGGGGAGGGAAAGGGTCACCCCTCCACTTT.

The chain combines TRBV7-3 with TRBJ2-3; tentatively, D is TRBD2 (6 bases). This CDR3 spans 14 amino acids. The V and J ends lost 2 bases and 6 bases respectively, with 12 bases between them. The germline V gene has CDR1 SGHTA and CDR2 FQGTGA. The CDR3 protein is CASSLGTSSDTQYF. CDR3 nucleotides: TGTGCCAGCAGCTTAGGGACTTCCTCTGATACGCAGTATTTT.

The chain employs TRBV27 and TRBJ2-5, with a weak D call TRBD1 (5 bases). V was cut by 5 bases and J by 5 bases, with 9 bases left in between. Germline values: CDR1 MNHEY, CDR2 SMNVEV (reference sequence). The CDR3 length is 12 residues. The CDR3 DNA follows: TGTGCCAGCAGTCAGGGAAGGGAGACCCAGTACTTC. It is translated as CASSQGRETQYF.

The V gene is TRBV5-4, the J gene TRBJ1-1, with D tentatively TRBD1 (6 bases). CDR3 length equals 17 residues. The germline V gene encodes CDR1 SGHNT and CDR2 YYREEE (reference sequence). V lost 0 bases and J lost 0, with 15 bases in between. In DNA, the CDR3 is TGTGCCAGCAGCTTGGCTGTGGGGGCGCCGGTGAACACTGAAGCTTTCTTT. Its protein product is CASSLAVGAPVNTEAFF.

V usage is TRBV4-1 and J usage is TRBJ2-3, with 7 bases identical to TRBD1. The CDR3 has 13 amino acids. With 0 bases clipped from V and 11 bases from J, the junction kept 5 bases outside the gene matches. Germline V gene sequence: CDR1 MGHRA, CDR2 YSYEKL. CDR3 region: CASSQDQGTVQYF. The CDR3 region has the DNA TGCGCCAGCAGCCAAGATCAGGGGACAGTGCAGTATTTT.

This sequence joins TRBV14 and TRBJ2-3, with D possibly being TRBD1 (5 bases). Germline V gives CDR1 SGHDN, CDR2 FVKESK. Trimming stripped 0 bases from V and 1 base from J, with 11 bases between. CDR3 length equals 16 residues. DNA of the CDR3: TGTGCCAGCAGCCAAGAGGGGCATTCCCGCACAGATACGCAGTATTTT. It yields the protein CASSQEGHSRTDTQYF.

V gene TRBV11-3 combines with J gene TRBJ1-1, with no clear D. The CDR3 is 14 amino acids. Germline CDR1 is SGHNT and CDR2 is YENEEA. The V gene lost 5 bases and the J gene lost 1 base, with 11 bases spanning the gap. The CDR3 loop reads CASSPETGNTEAFF. The CDR3 region has the DNA TGTGCCAGCAGCCCAGAGACGGGGAACACTGAAGCTTTCTTT.

The chain is built from TRBV7-6 and TRBJ2-6; TRBD2 aligns across 14 bases. The CDR3 has 19 residues. Germline V gene lookup returns CDR1 SGHVS and CDR2 FNYEAQ. V was clipped by 3 bases and J by 1 base; unmatched bases: 5. The chain's CDR3 is CASSLGTSGGFSGANVLTF. DNA for the CDR3: TGTGCCAGCAGCTTGGGGACTAGCGGGGGATTTTCTGGGGCCAACGTCCTGACTTTC.

The V and J genes are TRBV7-2 and TRBJ2-3; the D gene is possibly TRBD2 (5 bases). The CDR3 totals 16 residues. V lost 1 base and J 1 base, leaving 12 bases between the germline ends. CDR1 and CDR2 (germline): SGHTA, FQGNSA. Written as DNA, the CDR3 is TGTGCCAGCAGCTTAGGGGCCGGACTTGGCACAGATACGCAGTATTTT. Amino acid sequence: CASSLGAGLGTDTQYF.